This TCR beta chain came from a study of monozygotic twins with cystic fibrosis (dated by TCRdb to the early 2020s). The study in broad terms: Approximately 3.2 micrograms of fragmented DNA went through approximately 14 PCR cycles to produce barcoded libraries. On the day of blood sampling, twins were ranked among about 1,100 cohort participants for weight-for-height and for FEVPerc (FEV1 disease centile). The cohort included ten female and six male twin pairs, mostly children and adolescents, aged about 2.0 to 40 years with a median of around 8.6 years. Data for three of the twin pairs had been reported earlier in a different context. TCR beta repertoires were compared within and between 16 monozygotic twin pairs with cystic fibrosis so that genetic influence on V and J gene usage could be assessed. The study at large found these results: The greatest similarity to the co-twin was observed for V gene usage in 13 of 16 pairs and for J usage in 8 of 16 pairs, which suggested genetic constraints. Nucleotide-identical clonotype sharing was significantly higher within monozygotic CF twin pairs than between unrelated CF individuals (P = 0.000026, Mann-Whitney). Simpson clonality was found to be generally low (median about 0.009), suggesting a naive-dominated repertoire, although higher clonality was observed in the most severely affected patients. Only a small cohort was studied, and no association of shared CDR3 numbers with age, concordance or disease severity was found.

The twin pairs came from the European Cystic Fibrosis Twin and Sibling Study Cohort, a cohort that recruited patients from over a hundred CF clinics across 14 European countries. Zygosity and CFTR genotype were verified in-house, and zygosity was tested by multiplex PCR of nine short tandem repeat loci. Peripheral blood was taken from each twin, and clinical parameters were recorded on the day of blood sampling. Genomic DNA was isolated from peripheral blood cells with phenol/chloroform and kept in TE buffer at 4 degrees C. Points on this clone: Its antigen is not yet known. The input lacks base qualities; no much larger clone sits a single base away.

Based on the germline V gene, the CDR1 and CDR2 sequences are SNHLY and FYNNEI. Relative to germline, V is missing 10 bases and J is missing 1 base, with 5 bases of the junction outside any gene match. From its cysteine to its phenylalanine, the CDR3 spans 13 amino acids. Only the CDR3 DNA stays, 39 bases, in frame from base 1. Following the manufacturer's instructions, TCR beta CDR3 regions were amplified by multiplex PCR with the immunoSEQ immune profiling system. Sequencing was performed on an Illumina NextSeq system. Concerning the study's data processing: Sequence data were processed on the immunoSEQ Analyzer platform, and clonality was computed as the square root of Simpson's index of productive rearrangements. V and J usage similarity was measured by Jensen-Shannon distance, and CDR3 generation probabilities were computed with OLGA. The immuneACCESS database (August 2020) and VDJdb (December 2020) were searched for shared CDR3 sequences. TCRdb stores this immuneACCESS table with in-frame sequences only. Part of the clones is absent; in the studies checked, under half of the shortfall reflects unresolved V genes, and no reason is known for the rest. D and trimming come from the DNA, and the V and J calls and clone size come from that table. Across this sample there are roughly 19,000 clones, with approximately 97% seen only once. The top ten constitute roughly 1.8% of the sample.

The receptor was derived from a woman aged 30 to 39 with cystic fibrosis. What was sequenced was blood. The chain employs TRBV2 and TRBJ2-5, and TRBD2 matches 8 of the central bases. The sequence in DNA is TGTGCCACCATCGGACTAGCCCAAGAGACCCAGTACTTC. This encodes CATIGLAQETQYF.